This is a list of T cell receptor beta chains from one sample in a study of blood T cell repertoires in COVID-19. Assay used: immunoSEQ multiplex PCR; TCRdb lists only in-frame clones, some missing. The data contain under 200,000 clones, around 89% of them singletons. The sample comprised PBMCs or T cells enriched from blood (not recorded which). The receptors were sampled from a young woman who had recovered from COVID-19. Each CDR3 is given with its conserved first and last residue. D genes are given only for firm matches. Rows give clone size only sometimes, using once, few, many, or a class for an expanded clone.

d_gene,j_gene,abundance,v_gene,CDR3aa,CDR3nt
NA,TRBJ2-5,NA,TRBV9,CASSVEGHQQETQYF,TGTGCCAGCAGCGTAGAGGGGCACCAGCAAGAGACCCAGTACTTC
NA,TRBJ1-5,NA,TRBV30,CAWSAGSNQPQHF,TGTGCCTGGAGTGCAGGGAGCAATCAGCCCCAGCATTTT
NA,TRBJ2-2,NA,TRBV9,CASSDRYTGELFF,TGTGCCAGCTCGGACAGATACACCGGGGAGCTGTTTTTT
TRBD1,TRBJ1-2,NA,TRBV4-1,CASSHLGTVYGYTF,TGCGCCAGCAGCCACCTTGGGACAGTCTATGGCTACACCTTC
TRBD2,TRBJ2-7,NA,TRBV18,CASSPPGTSGGAAYEQYF,TGTGCCAGCTCACCCCCCGGGACTAGCGGGGGGGCCGCCTACGAGCAGTACTTC
NA,TRBJ1-2,NA,TRBV5-1,CASSYTYGYGYTF,TGCGCCAGCAGCTATACGTACGGCTATGGCTACACCTTC
TRBD2,TRBJ2-4,NA,TRBV5-6,CASRYRGGLNIQYF,TGTGCCAGCAGATACCGGGGGGGCTTGAACATTCAGTACTTC
TRBD2,TRBJ2-3,NA,TRBV3-1/TRBV3-2,CASSLSGADTQYF,TGTGCCAGCAGCCTTAGCGGGGCAGATACGCAGTATTTT
NA,TRBJ2-2,NA,TRBV5-4,CASSLARQNTGELFF,TGTGCCAGCAGCTTGGCCCGACAGAACACCGGGGAGCTGTTTTTT
NA,TRBJ2-1,NA,TRBV11-1,CASSTGTSYNEQFF,TGTGCCAGCAGCACCGGGACTTCCTACAATGAGCAGTTCTTC
NA,TRBJ2-1,NA,TRBV7-9,CASSQANEQFF,TGTGCCAGCAGCCAGGCCAATGAGCAGTTCTTC
TRBD1,TRBJ1-6,NA,TRBV5-1,CASQGANSPLHF,TGCGCCAGCCAGGGGGCTAATTCACCCCTCCACTTT
NA,TRBJ1-1,NA,TRBV30,CAWSVDYVEVTEAFF,TGTGCCTGGAGTGTAGATTACGTAGAGGTCACTGAAGCTTTCTTT
NA,TRBJ1-5,NA,TRBV6-4,CASSEESSGNQPQHF,TGTGCCAGCAGTGAAGAGTCTTCGGGCAATCAGCCCCAGCATTTT
NA,TRBJ2-3,NA,TRBV9,CASSVDREGDTQYF,TGTGCCAGCAGCGTAGACAGGGAGGGAGATACGCAGTATTTT
TRBD1,TRBJ2-2,NA,TRBV11-2,CASSWTGNTGELFF,TGTGCCAGCAGCTGGACAGGGAACACCGGGGAGCTGTTTTTT
TRBD1,TRBJ2-7,NA,TRBV7-9,CASSLRGQVDF,TGTGCCAGCAGCCTCCGCGGACAGGTCGACTTC
TRBD2,TRBJ2-1,NA,TRBV5-1,CASSLVVLAGYNEQFF,TGCGCCAGCAGCTTGGTTGTACTAGCGGGCTACAATGAGCAGTTCTTC
TRBD2,TRBJ2-7,NA,TRBV4-1,CASSQETSGTYEQYF,TGCGCCAGCAGCCAAGAGACTAGCGGGACCTACGAGCAGTACTTC
TRBD1,TRBJ2-7,few,TRBV6-5,CASSRGQGGTYEQYF,TGTGCCAGCAGTAGGGGACAGGGCGGAACCTACGAGCAGTACTTC
TRBD1,TRBJ1-6,NA,TRBV2,CATQGEVDSPLHF,TGTGCCACACAGGGGGAAGTGGATTCACCCCTCCACTTT
NA,TRBJ2-5,NA,TRBV4-1,CASSQAQGSRETQYF,TGCGCCAGCAGCCAAGCACAGGGTTCACGAGAGACCCAGTACTTC
TRBD1,TRBJ1-2,once,TRBV10-2,CASGGQENYGYTF,TGCGCCAGCGGCGGACAGGAAAACTATGGCTACACCTTC
TRBD1,TRBJ1-2,NA,TRBV15,CATSRDLVGGAQGYTF,TGTGCCACCAGCAGAGATTTAGTAGGGGGCGCCCAGGGCTATACCTTC
TRBD1,TRBJ1-1,NA,TRBV3-1/TRBV3-2,CASSQGQGGTEAFF,TGTGCCAGCAGCCAGGGACAGGGAGGCACTGAAGCTTTCTTT
TRBD1,TRBJ1-3,NA,TRBV5-1,CASSRLGQLGNTIYF,TGCGCCAGCAGCCGTTTGGGACAGCTTGGAAACACCATATATTTT
NA,TRBJ2-3,NA,TRBV5-4,CASSVDSSTDTQYF,TGTGCCAGCAGCGTTGACAGTAGCACAGATACGCAGTATTTT
NA,TRBJ1-1,NA,TRBV5-1,CASSLQGSDTEAFF,TGCGCCAGCAGCTTACAGGGCTCTGACACTGAAGCTTTCTTT
NA,TRBJ1-5,NA,TRBV27,CASSIQGGNQPQHF,TGTGCCAGCAGTATACAGGGTGGCAATCAGCCCCAGCATTTT
NA,TRBJ2-7,NA,TRBV24-1,CATSEWLEGMDQEQYF,TGTGCCACCAGTGAGTGGTTAGAGGGAATGGATCAAGAGCAGTACTTC
NA,TRBJ1-1,NA,TRBV12-3/TRBV12-4,CASSFRGLEAFF,TGTGCCAGCAGTTTTAGAGGTCTTGAAGCTTTCTTT
NA,TRBJ1-6,NA,TRBV4-1,CASSQTGTSYNSPLHF,TGCGCCAGCAGCCAAACAGGGACATCCTATAATTCACCCCTCCACTTT
TRBD2,TRBJ2-1,NA,TRBV5-1,CASSPGLEYNEQFF,TGCGCCAGCAGCCCGGGACTAGAGTACAATGAGCAGTTCTTC
TRBD1,TRBJ1-2,NA,TRBV18,CASSPLTGGKIYGYTF,TGTGCCAGCTCACCCCTGACAGGGGGAAAGATCTATGGCTACACCTTC
NA,TRBJ1-2,once,TRBV4-1,CASSQEAENYGYTF,TGCGCCAGCAGCCAAGAAGCGGAAAACTATGGCTACACCTTC
NA,TRBJ2-1,NA,TRBV2,CASRLGLEQFF,TGTGCCAGCAGGCTAGGCTTGGAGCAGTTCTTC
NA,TRBJ1-6,NA,TRBV7-3,CASSLLGTKGSPLHF,TGTGCCAGCAGCTTGCTAGGGACTAAGGGTTCACCCCTCCACTTT
NA,TRBJ1-2,NA,TRBV6-6,CASSNRVGFYGYTF,TGTGCCAGCAGTAATCGGGTCGGATTCTATGGCTACACCTTC
NA,TRBJ1-5,NA,TRBV19,CASSIGWASNQPQHF,TGTGCCAGTAGTATTGGCTGGGCGAGCAATCAGCCCCAGCATTTT
NA,TRBJ1-6,NA,TRBV7-2,CASSLEPQGLARNSPLHF,TGTGCCAGCAGCTTAGAGCCCCAGGGGTTAGCTAGGAATTCACCCCTCCACTTT
TRBD1,TRBJ2-7,NA,TRBV6-5,CASSLPGTGGEQYF,TGTGCCAGCAGTCTTCCCGGGACAGGGGGCGAGCAGTACTTC
TRBD1,TRBJ2-7,NA,TRBV27,CASRRTGSEQYF,TGTGCCAGCCGACGGACAGGCTCCGAGCAGTACTTC
NA,TRBJ1-2,NA,TRBV19,CASSSSGQPNYGYTF,TGTGCCAGTAGTTCATCAGGGCAGCCGAACTATGGCTACACCTTC
TRBD1,TRBJ2-6,NA,TRBV28,CASSLDRGSGANVLTF,TGTGCCAGCAGCCTAGACAGGGGCTCTGGGGCCAACGTCCTGACTTTC
NA,TRBJ1-1,NA,TRBV4-1,CASSQSMPRNTEAFF,TGCGCCAGCAGCCAAAGTATGCCGAGGAACACTGAAGCTTTCTTT
NA,TRBJ1-2,once,TRBV2,CASPQGGLLIDGYTF,TGTGCCAGCCCCCAGGGAGGTCTCTTGATTGATGGCTACACCTTC